The source of this T cell receptor beta chain is a study of CD8 T cells in ankylosing spondylitis. General study results and limits: A TCR beta motif made of eight highly homologous variants seemed typical of ankylosing spondylitis blood.

Quantitative 5'-RACE with molecular barcodes produced the TCR beta libraries. One entry per CDR3 protein results from TCRdb running MiXCR on the 5' RACE reads. Of 200,000 to 250,000 distinct CDR3 sequences listed, 8% to 11% were seen once; the top ten hold about 19%. Of note for this clonotype: The target antigen is unknown.

Source material: blood, either unsorted or a sorted T cell fraction (not recorded which). This clonotype was sampled from a male donor with ankylosing spondylitis or in good health (not recorded which).

The CDR3 loop is CATSDPGKGRNQPQHF. For the CDR3, the DNA is TGTGCCACCAGTGACCCCGGTAAGGGTAGAAATCAGCCCCAGCATTTT. This chain joins TRBV24-1 and TRBJ1-5, with D uncertain. Germline CDR1 reads KGHDR; CDR2 reads SFDVKD. V shed 4 bases and J shed 4 bases, with 16 bases lying between them. The CDR3 is made up of 16 amino acids.